This T cell receptor (beta chain) originates from a study of shared clonotypes between healthy human individuals. General study results and limits: Four donors had around 5.5% of their naive CD4 clonotypes in common.

Every contributor of samples was a Caucasian grown-up residing in Nashville, Tennessee. On this clone itself: Antigen specificity is unknown.

Profiled with immunoSEQ multiplex PCR; TCRdb holds only in-frame clones, not every one. In the table there are approximately 1.5 million clones, 95% to 99% of which are singletons. The material sequenced was naive CD4+ T cells sorted from blood. Subset reported: CD45RA+ positively selected. This TCR derives from a man under 40 in good health.

The CDR3 region has the DNA TGTGCCTGGACGCTTTCCGGGGAGCTGTTTTTT. Translation: CAWTLSGELFF. This chain connects TRBV30 to TRBJ2-2, with no clear D. V was shortened by 4 bases and J by 6 bases, with 6 bases between the two germline ends. Germline CDR1 GTSNPN, CDR2 SVGIG (reference sequence). The CDR3 has 11 residues.